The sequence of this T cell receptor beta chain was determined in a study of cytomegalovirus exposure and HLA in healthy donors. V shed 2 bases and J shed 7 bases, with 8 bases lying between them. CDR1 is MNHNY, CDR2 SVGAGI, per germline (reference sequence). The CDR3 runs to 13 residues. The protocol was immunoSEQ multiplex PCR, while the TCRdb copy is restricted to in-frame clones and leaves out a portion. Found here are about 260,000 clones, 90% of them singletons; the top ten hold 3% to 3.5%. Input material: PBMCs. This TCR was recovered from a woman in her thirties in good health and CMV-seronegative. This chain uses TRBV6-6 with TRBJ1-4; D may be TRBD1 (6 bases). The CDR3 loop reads CASSYGGAEKLFF. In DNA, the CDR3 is TGTGCCAGCAGTTACGGGGGGGCTGAAAAACTGTTTTTT.